Shown below are 20 T cell receptor beta chains from a single sample sequenced in a study of technical replicates of blood from a handful of donors. Profiling relied on immunoSEQ multiplex PCR, and the TCRdb table lists in-frame clones only, not all of them. The table has roughly 100,000 clones, around 93% seen once. Sequencing was performed on T cells isolated from PBMCs. The receptors stem from a human donor in good health.

This clone was recorded once. Other DNA variants within this sample encode the same CDR3. The CDR3 DNA reads TGTGCCAGCAGCTTGCCAGGGGATGGCTACACCTTC. Translating gives CASSLPGDGYTF. The V call is TRBV5-4, the J call TRBJ1-2; tentative D call: TRBD1 (6 bases). Trimming took off 1 base at V and 6 bases at J, with 7 bases between the two ends. The length of the CDR3 is 12 residues. Germline CDR1 is SGHNT and CDR2 is YYREEE (reference sequence).

This chain links TRBV30 with TRBJ1-4; TRBD1 matches 7 bases. This CDR3 is built from 16 residues. The V and J ends lost 2 bases and 0 bases, in that order; junction bases with no gene match: 6. Per germline, CDR1 GTSNPN and CDR2 SVGIG (reference sequence). The CDR3 loop reads CAWSPGTVATNEKLFF. DNA for the CDR3: TGTGCCTGGAGTCCAGGGACAGTGGCAACTAATGAAAAACTGTTTTTT. The full variable domain, its missing parts supplied by reference TRBV30 and TRBJ1-4, is SQTIHQWPATLVQPVGSPLSLECTVEGTSNPNLYWYRQAAGRGLQLLFYSVGIGQISSEVPQNLSASRPQDRQFILSSKKLLLSDSGFYLCAWSPGTVATNEKLFFGSGTQLSVL.

The chain has TRBV10-3 and TRBJ1-1, with 7 bases matching TRBD1. The CDR3 totals 15 residues. The J segment lost 0 bases and the V segment lost 2 bases, leaving 3 bases of the junction unmatched. Looked up from germline, CDR1 is ENHRY and CDR2 is SYGVKD. The CDR3 coding sequence is TGTGCCATCAGTGAGGCAGGGGGATTGAACACTGAAGCTTTCTTT. Translation: CAISEAGGLNTEAFF.

This clone was recorded only once. The CDR3 DNA sequence: TGTGCCAGCAGCTCGGGGACAGGGCGAGTGGGGGAGCTGTTTTTT. Its translation is CASSSGTGRVGELFF. This chain uses TRBV5-4 with TRBJ2-2; 9 nucleotides match TRBD1. V was pared by 3 bases and J by 8 bases, with 8 bases of the junction left unmatched. Germline V lookup: CDR1 SGHNT, CDR2 YYREEE (reference sequence). The CDR3 extends over 15 amino acids.

The V and J genes are TRBV29-1 and TRBJ2-7, with D possibly TRBD2 on 5 matching bases. The CDR3 has 15 residues. The V end lost 2 bases, the J end lost 3 bases, and 17 bases lay between the germline ends. Per the germline V gene, CDR1 is SQVTM and CDR2 is ANQGSEA. The CDR3 DNA follows: TGCAGCGTTGAAAGCCGGGATAGTATAGTCTACGAGCAGTACTTC. Translating it yields CSVESRDSIVYEQYF.

The chain couples TRBV7-2 to TRBJ2-2; no definite D call. Germline-derived CDR1 and CDR2 are SGHTA and FQGNSA. The CDR3 is made up of 15 amino acids. V dropped 5 bases and J dropped 5 bases, with 15 bases sitting between them. CDR3 in DNA: TGTGCCAGCAGCCCCCTACAAAGCAGGACCGGGGAGCTGTTTTTT. The encoded protein is CASSPLQSRTGELFF. Based on the CDR3 plus reference TRBV7-2 and TRBJ2-2, the full variable domain is GAGVSQSPSNKVTEKGKDVELRCDPISGHTALYWYRQSLGQGLEFLIYFQGNSAPDKSGLPSDRFSAERTGGSVSTLTIQRTQQEDSAVYLCASSPLQSRTGELFFGEGSRLTVL.

The chain recombines TRBV7-3 with TRBJ2-1, with D perhaps matching TRBD2 (5 bases). The V end lost 5 bases, the J end lost 3 bases, and 14 bases lay between the germline ends. The CDR3 is made up of 15 amino acids. The V gene's germline CDR1 is SGHTA and CDR2 FQGTGA. The CDR3 reads CASSVITGGYNEQFF. The CDR3 region has the DNA TGTGCCAGCAGCGTTATCACCGGAGGCTACAATGAGCAGTTCTTC.

The V call is TRBV5-6, the J call TRBJ2-7; D is perhaps TRBD2 (6 bases). Germline loops: CDR1 SGHDT, CDR2 YYEEEE. V lost 0 bases and J 5 bases, leaving 9 bases between the germline ends. This CDR3 comprises 13 residues. The CDR3: CASSLAGADEQYF. CDR3 nucleotides: TGTGCCAGCAGCTTGGCGGGAGCGGACGAGCAGTACTTC.

This chain links TRBV2 with TRBJ2-5, with 11 bases lining up with TRBD2. There are 18 residues in the CDR3. The J segment lost 5 bases and the V segment lost 10 bases, leaving 21 bases of the junction unmatched. CDR1 SNHLY and CDR2 FYNNEI come from the germline V gene. CDR3 coding DNA: TGTGCCACCTGGGGACTAGCGGAAAATTTATTAGGACGCGAGACCCAGTACTTC. The encoded protein is CATWGLAENLLGRETQYF.

The rearrangement joins TRBV13 to TRBJ2-7; possible D gene TRBD1, 6 bases. Trimming took off 5 bases at V and 4 bases at J, with 12 bases between the two ends. The length of the CDR3 is 13 residues. Germline V lookup: CDR1 PRHDT, CDR2 FYEKMQ (reference sequence). The CDR3 DNA follows: TGTGCCAGCAGCCCAAGGACAGCTTACGAGCAGTACTTC. Its protein product is CASSPRTAYEQYF.

The chain joins TRBV29-1 to TRBJ1-2; D possibly corresponds to TRBD1 (6 bases). The germline gives CDR1 SQVTM, CDR2 ANQGSEA. Trimming left V 6 bases short and J 0 bases short, with 11 bases between. This CDR3 comprises 13 residues. CDR3 DNA sequence: TGCAGCGTCGCTGGACAGACTAACTATGGCTACACCTTC. It codes for CSVAGQTNYGYTF.

The chain links TRBV9 to TRBJ1-2; D is undetermined. From germline, CDR1 is SGDLS and CDR2 YYNGEE. Trimming took off 0 bases at V and 4 bases at J, with 10 bases between the two ends. The CDR3 sequence is 14 residues long. The CDR3 nucleotides are TGTGCCAGCAGCGTAGCTTCAGGATCCTATGGCTACACCTTC. Amino acids: CASSVASGSYGYTF.

CDR3 DNA sequence: TGTGCCAGTAGTATGACAAACTATGGCTACACCTTC. Translated: CASSMTNYGYTF. V is TRBV19 and J is TRBJ1-2; the D is unclear. In germline, CDR1 is LNHDA, CDR2 SQIVND (reference sequence). CDR3 size: 12 residues. The V end lost 3 bases, the J end lost 2 bases, and 4 bases lay between the germline ends.

This chain links TRBV5-1 with TRBJ1-2; 12 bases fit TRBD1. CDR1 is SGHRS and CDR2 is YFSETQ in the germline V gene. After removal of 4 bases from V and 7 bases from J, the junction contained 5 bases not matched to a gene. The CDR3 sequence is 14 residues long. CDR3 nucleotide sequence: TGCGCCAGCAGCCCCCGGGACAGGGGGCCTGGCTACACCTTC. Amino acids: CASSPRDRGPGYTF.

The J gene is TRBJ2-5, the V gene TRBV5-1; 9 nucleotides match TRBD1. Germline CDR1 SGHRS, CDR2 YFSETQ. The J segment lost 4 bases and the V segment lost 5 bases, leaving 9 bases of the junction unmatched. The CDR3 sequence is 15 residues long. CDR3 in amino acids: CASSYRDRDRETQYF. DNA for the CDR3: TGCGCCAGCAGTTACCGGGACAGGGATCGAGAGACCCAGTACTTC.

The V call is TRBV6-5, the J call TRBJ2-1; TRBD2 agrees at 8 bases. After removal of 0 bases from V and 7 bases from J, the junction contained 5 bases not matched to a gene. Per germline, CDR1 MNHEY and CDR2 SVGAGI. The CDR3 is made up of 15 amino acids. The CDR3 here is CASSYSVAGWNEQFF. In DNA form, the CDR3 reads TGTGCCAGCAGTTACTCGGTAGCGGGATGGAATGAGCAGTTCTTC.

This chain uses TRBV7-2 with TRBJ1-1, with D tentatively TRBD1 (6 bases). Germline V gives CDR1 SGHTA, CDR2 FQGNSA. V was clipped by 5 bases and J by 0 bases, with 10 bases between them. The CDR3 is 14 amino acids. CDR3 sequence reads: CASSPGVVNTEAFF. The CDR3 DNA reads TGTGCCAGCAGCCCAGGGGTTGTGAACACTGAAGCTTTCTTT.

The V and J genes are TRBV9 and TRBJ1-2; 9 bases align to TRBD1. With 0 bases clipped from V and 7 bases from J, the junction kept 4 bases outside the gene matches. Germline CDR1 SGDLS, CDR2 YYNGEE. CDR3 size: 14 residues. CDR3 bases: TGTGCCAGCAGCGTAGAGGGACAGGGACCTGGCTACACCTTC. It codes for CASSVEGQGPGYTF.

The chain is built from TRBV5-1 and TRBJ2-7, with TRBD2 matching 10 bases. This CDR3 spans 18 amino acids. Germline CDR1 SGHRS, CDR2 YFSETQ. V trimming: 2 bases; J trimming: 3 bases; junction bases outside the gene matches: 14. The CDR3 region has the DNA TGCGCCAGCAGCTTTGAGGGAAGTTCTAGCGGGAGATACTACGAGCAGTACTTC. Its translation is CASSFEGSSSGRYYEQYF.

The chain couples TRBV9 to TRBJ1-4; TRBD1 agrees at 7 bases. Germline lookup yields CDR1 SGDLS and CDR2 YYNGEE. V was clipped by 0 bases and J by 10 bases; unmatched bases: 9. This CDR3 is built from 15 residues. DNA of the CDR3: TGTGCCAGCAGCGTAGACAAACAGGGGAGAGGAAAACTGTTTTTT. It translates to CASSVDKQGRGKLFF.